Listed below are T cell receptor beta chains from one sample, sequenced in a study of T-cell reconstitution after alpha-beta-depleted transplantation in children. TCRdb re-called the PCR reads with MiXCR, one entry per CDR3 protein. The sample has 250,000 to 350,000 distinct CDR3 sequences; about 10% are singletons. This material consisted of PBMCs from the stem cell graft donor, taken from the stem cell graft. The receptors come from a human donor who donated a stem cell graft to a child with SCID. The CDR3 runs from the conserved cysteine through the conserved F or W. Each record gives: D gene, V gene, clone size, J gene, CDR3 DNA, CDR3 protein. D genes are given only for firm matches. A clone size is listed for some rows: how often the clone was seen (once, few, many), or a class if it is expanded.

.	TRBV12-3/TRBV12-4	few	TRBJ1-1	TGTGCCAGCACCGTCCAGGGTTGGAACACTGAAGCTTTCTTT	CASTVQGWNTEAFF
TRBD2	TRBV12-3/TRBV12-4	few	TRBJ2-1	TGTGCCAGCAGTTTAGCCAGCGGGGGGACCAGCTCCTACAATGAGCAGTTCTTC	CASSLASGGTSSYNEQFF
TRBD1	TRBV7-9	.	TRBJ1-5	TGTGCCAGCAGCTTTGGGTCAGGGGGCTCAAGTCAGCCCCAGCATTTT	CASSFGSGGSSQPQHF
.	TRBV12-3/TRBV12-4	many	TRBJ2-3	TGTGCCAGCAACCAGGGGTTAACAGATACGCAGTATTTT	CASNQGLTDTQYF
TRBD2	TRBV3-1	few	TRBJ2-3	TGTGCCAGCAGTGGAATCACGGGGACTAGCAGAGGTCACCAGTATTTT	CASSGITGTSRGHQYF
TRBD2	TRBV5-1	.	TRBJ2-3	TGCGCCAGCAGCATAGGACTAGCGGGGGGCGAAGATACGCAGTATTTT	CASSIGLAGGEDTQYF
TRBD1	TRBV6-1	many	TRBJ2-7	TGTGCCAGCAGTGAATCGGTGGACAGGATCTACGAGCAGTACTTC	CASSESVDRIYEQYF
.	TRBV10-3	.	TRBJ1-1	TGTGCCATCAGTGAGGGGGTCGCTGAAGCTTTCTTT	CAISEGVAEAFF
.	TRBV9	many	TRBJ1-6	TGTGCCAGCAGCCCCCAGTACGGTAATTCACCCCTCCACTTT	CASSPQYGNSPLHF
.	TRBV11-2	.	TRBJ2-1	TGTGCCAGCAGCCAGGCGGTGGGATCCTACAATGAGCAGTTCTTC	CASSQAVGSYNEQFF
.	TRBV20-1	few	TRBJ1-1	TGCAGTGCTATCAAGGAGCTCAACACTGAAGCTTTCTTT	CSAIKELNTEAFF
TRBD1	TRBV24-1	.	TRBJ2-2	TGTGCCACCAGTGATTCGAGACAGGGAAACACCGGGGAGCTGTTTTTT	CATSDSRQGNTGELFF
.	TRBV7-9	few	TRBJ2-1	TGTGCCAGCAGCCCTCGGGACGGCCCCTACAATGAGCAGTTCTTC	CASSPRDGPYNEQFF
.	TRBV11-2	few	TRBJ2-7	TGTGCCAGCACCATTGTTGGGGGTCCCTACGAGCAGTACTTC	CASTIVGGPYEQYF
.	TRBV7-8	.	TRBJ2-1	TGTGCCAGCAGCTTATTCGGGGGAACCTCCTACAATGAGCAGTTCTTC	CASSLFGGTSYNEQFF
.	TRBV12-3/TRBV12-4	few	TRBJ2-7	TGTGCCAGCAGTTTACGGCAGGGCTTGGTCTACGAGCAGTACTTC	CASSLRQGLVYEQYF
TRBD1	TRBV2	few	TRBJ1-1	TGTGCCAGCAGTACTCGGACAGGGTTGAACACTGAAGCTTTCTTT	CASSTRTGLNTEAFF
.	TRBV11-2	.	TRBJ2-1	TGTGCCAGCAGCTTAGATCTCCCGGGAAATGAGCAGTTCTTC	CASSLDLPGNEQFF
TRBD2	TRBV2	few	TRBJ2-1	TGTGCCAGCAGTGATGGAGTCGCTAGCGGGGGGTCCGACAATGAGCAGTTCTTC	CASSDGVASGGSDNEQFF
TRBD1	TRBV18	few	TRBJ2-6	TGTGCCAGCTCATCAGGGGGCGGATCTGGGGCCAACGTCCTGACTTTC	CASSSGGGSGANVLTF
TRBD2	TRBV11-2	few	TRBJ2-5	TGTGCCAGCAGCTTAGAGCGGGGGTCCTCTCAAGAGACCCAGTACTTC	CASSLERGSSQETQYF
TRBD1	TRBV5-1	.	TRBJ2-7	TGCGCCAGCAGCACTCGGACAGGGAGGTACGAGCAGTACTTC	CASSTRTGRYEQYF
TRBD2	TRBV19	.	TRBJ2-1	TGTGCCAGCAAATCTAGCGGGGGGGCCCTCAATGAGCAGTTCTTC	CASKSSGGALNEQFF
.	TRBV12-3/TRBV12-4	few	TRBJ2-3	TGTGCCAGCAGTCCGGGCCAGTTAGGCACAGATACGCAGTATTTT	CASSPGQLGTDTQYF
.	TRBV4-1	few	TRBJ2-7	TGCGCCAGCAGCCAAGTGAGGGCTGGCTCCTACGAGCAGTACTTC	CASSQVRAGSYEQYF
.	TRBV5-1	.	TRBJ2-5	TGCGCCAGCAGCTTGAGGGGGGACACCTCCCCGGGAGAGACCCAGTACTTC	CASSLRGDTSPGETQYF
.	TRBV10-3	few	TRBJ1-1	TGTGCCATCAGTGTCGCGGGAATGAACACTGAAGCTTTCTTT	CAISVAGMNTEAFF
TRBD2	TRBV29-1	few	TRBJ2-2	TGCAGCGTTGATGTCGGGGGGGCCCTTGTCACCGGGGAGCTGTTTTTT	CSVDVGGALVTGELFF
TRBD1	TRBV9	few	TRBJ2-7	TGTGCCAGCAGCGTAGAGGGGGCTTCCTACGAGCAGTACTTC	CASSVEGASYEQYF
.	TRBV18	many	TRBJ2-7	TGTGCCAGCGGACTGGAACGCTACGAGCAGTACTTC	CASGLERYEQYF
.	TRBV9	many	TRBJ2-1	TGTGCCAGCAGCGTAGCGGGTTGGGATGAGCAGTTCTTC	CASSVAGWDEQFF
.	TRBV12-3/TRBV12-4	many	TRBJ1-2	TGTGCCAGCAGTTTGAGTACTAACTATGGCTACACCTTC	CASSLSTNYGYTF
TRBD1	TRBV7-7	many	TRBJ2-3	TGTGCTAGCAGCCCCGGGACAGGTAGCACAGATACGCAGTATTTT	CASSPGTGSTDTQYF
TRBD1	TRBV5-1	few	TRBJ1-1	TGCGCCAGCAGACGAGCTGTTACAGGGGACACTGAAGCTTTCTTT	CASRRAVTGDTEAFF
.	TRBV19	few	TRBJ2-2	TGTGCCAGTACAATAAGGATGCCGAACACCGGGGAGCTGTTTTTT	CASTIRMPNTGELFF
.	TRBV14	few	TRBJ1-2	TGTGCCAGCAGCCAAGATTATAACAGGGCCACTCTCGATGGCTACACCTTC	CASSQDYNRATLDGYTF
TRBD2	TRBV29-1	many	TRBJ2-7	TGCAGCGTTGGACGGGGGGGCCAATACGAGCAGTACTTC	CSVGRGGQYEQYF
TRBD1	TRBV12-3/TRBV12-4	many	TRBJ2-3	TGTGCCAGCAGGATAGGACAGGGGGTGCAGTATTTT	CASRIGQGVQYF
.	TRBV20-1	few	TRBJ2-7	TGCAGTGCTAGAGATCTTGGGACCAGCTACGAGCAGTACTTC	CSARDLGTSYEQYF
.	TRBV5-1	many	TRBJ1-2	TGCGCCAGCAGCTTGGGAGACAGCTACTATGGCTACACCTTC	CASSLGDSYYGYTF
.	TRBV7-2	few	TRBJ1-2	TGTGCCAGCAGGGCCGGACAGATTTACTATGGCTACACCTTC	CASRAGQIYYGYTF
.	TRBV12-3/TRBV12-4	few	TRBJ1-2	TGTGCCAGCAGCTCTGTCCTGGGCTACACCTTC	CASSSVLGYTF
.	TRBV14	few	TRBJ1-1	TGTGCCAGCAGCCAAAGCCCCAGGGGATTAACTGAAGCTTTCTTT	CASSQSPRGLTEAFF
.	TRBV21-1	.	TRBJ2-7	TGTGCCAGCAGCAAAAGTAGAGGGGGCGGCCACGAGCAGTACTTC	CASSKSRGGGHEQYF
TRBD2	TRBV7-8	few	TRBJ2-7	TGTGCCAGCAGCCCACGGGAGGGCAGGGCCTACGAGCAGTACTTC	CASSPREGRAYEQYF
TRBD1	TRBV11-2	.	TRBJ2-3	TGTGCCAGCAGCGCAGGGGACAGGACCAATGGTGCGCAGTATTTT	CASSAGDRTNGAQYF
.	TRBV3-1	.	TRBJ2-1	TGTGCCAGCAGCCATCGCCGGGGTATCATTGTCGATGAGCAGTTCTTC	CASSHRRGIIVDEQFF
TRBD1	TRBV12-3/TRBV12-4	few	TRBJ2-3	TGTGCCAGCAGTTCTCCGACAGGGGTGAGCACAGATACGCAGTATTTT	CASSSPTGVSTDTQYF
.	TRBV19	.	TRBJ2-1	TGTGCCAGTAGTATAACGAGTCTTTCCTACAATGAGCAGTTCTTC	CASSITSLSYNEQFF
.	TRBV11-2	.	TRBJ1-4	TGTGCCAGCAGCCGGATGTCGGATAATGAAAAACTGTTTTTT	CASSRMSDNEKLFF
.	TRBV7-4	few	TRBJ1-6	TGTGCCAGCAGCTTATCCGGGGTAGTTCGTTCACCCCTCCACTTT	CASSLSGVVRSPLHF
.	TRBV4-1	.	TRBJ2-5	TGCGCCAGCAGCCAAGTTCTCCTACAGGAGACCCAGTACTTC	CASSQVLLQETQYF
.	TRBV29-1	few	TRBJ1-1	TGCAGCGTTGGGGGGGTGACTGAAGCTTTCTTT	CSVGGVTEAFF
TRBD1	TRBV5-1	many	TRBJ2-7	TGCGCCAGCAGCTACTCCGTGACAGGGGCTTACGAGCAGTACTTC	CASSYSVTGAYEQYF